The sequence of this T cell receptor (beta chain) was determined in a study of blood T cell repertoires in COVID-19. Original methodology: Amplified reference gene primers provided the basis for estimating nucleated cell counts. This table comes from immunoSEQ multiplex PCR, and its TCRdb copy is limited to in-frame clones, with some not included. V and J calls and clone size are as listed in that table; D and trimming were resolved from the DNA. The data hold approximately 300,000 clones, with under 90% observed a single time. The V gene end was trimmed by 3 bases and the J gene end by 2 bases; junction bases not matched to a gene: 2. There are 16 residues in the CDR3. CDR1 is LNHDA, CDR2 SQIVND, per germline (reference sequence).

The chain is built from TRBV19 and TRBJ2-7; 15 bases align to TRBD2. Sequencing input: PBMCs or T cells enriched from blood (not recorded which). The source of this sequence is a woman aged 25 to 39 who had recovered from COVID-19. The CDR3 bases are TGTGCCAGTAGTATGGGACTAGCGGGAGGAACCTACGAGCAGTACTTC. Translated, it gives CASSMGLAGGTYEQYF.